The 3 T cell receptor beta chains reported below all come from one sample, sequenced in a study of CD8 T cells in ankylosing spondylitis. One entry per CDR3 protein results from TCRdb running MiXCR on the 5' RACE reads. In the table there are about 240,000 distinct CDR3 sequences, about 9.1% of which are singletons. Material for sequencing was blood, either unsorted or a sorted T cell fraction (not recorded which). The receptor source for this set is a male donor with ankylosing spondylitis or in good health (not recorded which).

This clonotype was observed a few times. V is TRBV7-6 and J is TRBJ2-7, with 7 bases fitting TRBD1. The CDR3 contains 14 residues. Germline V CDR1 and CDR2: SGHVS, FNYEAQ. J was trimmed by 3 bases and V by 1 base; bases with no gene match: 3. CDR3 DNA sequence: TGTGCCAGCAGCTTAGAGCGACAGGGCTACGAGCAGTACTTC. Protein product: CASSLERQGYEQYF.

This clonotype was picked up many times. This chain links TRBV20-1 with TRBJ2-7; D uncertain. Per the germline V gene, CDR1 is DFQATT and CDR2 is SNEGSKA (reference sequence). The CDR3 is made up of 13 amino acids. The V end lost 1 base, the J end lost 5 bases, and 12 bases lay between the germline ends. Written as DNA, the CDR3 is TGCAGTGCTAGAGGCGGTGTGTTCCACGAGCAGTACTTC. It is translated as CSARGGVFHEQYF.

This clonotype was seen at least ten times. The V call is TRBV6-1, the J call TRBJ2-5, with 8 bases that match TRBD2. Germline V CDR1 and CDR2: MNHNS, SASEGT. V shed 6 bases, J shed 1 base, and the junction held 10 bases outside the gene matches. This CDR3 has 16 amino acids. The CDR3 here is CASSWGSGGVQETQYF. The CDR3 nucleotides are TGTGCCAGCAGCTGGGGCAGCGGGGGCGTCCAAGAGACCCAGTACTTC.